The 27 T cell receptor beta chains listed next were all sequenced from one sample in a study of blood T cell repertoires in COVID-19. The repertoire was sequenced with immunoSEQ multiplex PCR; TCRdb's copy has only in-frame clones and lacks some. The sample has 90,000 to 150,000 clones, 80% to 90% seen once. Material for sequencing was peripheral blood. The receptors were sampled from a man between 65 and 79 years old with active or convalescent COVID-19.

The chain links TRBV19 to TRBJ1-4; D may be TRBD1 (5 bases). Per the germline V gene, CDR1 is LNHDA and CDR2 is SQIVND (reference sequence). V dropped 3 bases and J dropped 0 bases, with 11 bases sitting between them. The CDR3 has 16 residues. DNA for the CDR3: TGTGCCAGTAGTATTATCGGGGGAACAACTAATGAAAAACTGTTTTTT. It yields the protein CASSIIGGTTNEKLFF.

This clone was observed once. The chain is built from TRBV7-9 and TRBJ2-7, with a possible D match to TRBD1 (6 bases). V was pared by 1 base and J by 5 bases, with 12 bases between. Germline lookup yields CDR1 SEHNR and CDR2 FQNEAQ (reference sequence). The CDR3 contains 14 residues. The CDR3 reads CASSLGAQGHEQYF. CDR3 bases: TGTGCCAGCAGCTTAGGGGCACAGGGCCACGAGCAGTACTTC.

The count of this clone is one. The chain carries TRBV5-1 and TRBJ1-2, with 8 bases that match TRBD1. Germline V gene sequence: CDR1 SGHRS, CDR2 YFSETQ. Trimming cost V 5 bases and J 3 bases; bases outside gene matches: 3. This CDR3 is 13 amino acids long. The CDR3 spells CASRPTGDYGYTF. The CDR3, as DNA: TGCGCCAGCAGGCCGACAGGGGACTATGGCTACACCTTC.

This clone appeared a few times. The gene calls are TRBV5-1 and TRBJ1-5, with D unclear. Germline V gene lookup returns CDR1 SGHRS and CDR2 YFSETQ. This CDR3 contains 17 residues. The ends were cut back, 0 bases at V and 0 bases at J, with 13 bases in the middle. Written as DNA, the CDR3 is TGCGCCAGCAGCTTGGGGTCCGGAGGGTATAGCAATCAGCCCCAGCATTTT. It codes for CASSLGSGGYSNQPQHF.

The V gene is TRBV29-1, the J gene TRBJ1-1; a weak D match, TRBD1 (5 bases). Germline loops: CDR1 SQVTM, CDR2 ANQGSEA. V was shortened by 6 bases and J by 7 bases, with 15 bases between the two germline ends. The CDR3 consists of 12 residues. CDR3 DNA: TGCAGCGTCCCTGGACAAGCCGATGAAGCTTTCTTT. Translation gives CSVPGQADEAFF.

The rearrangement uses TRBV28 and TRBJ1-1, with a tentative D call TRBD1 (5 bases). Germline lookup yields CDR1 MDHEN and CDR2 SYDVKM. CDR3 length: 11 amino acids. Trimming removed 11 bases at V and 1 base at J, with 8 bases between. The CDR3 DNA follows: TGTGCCGCTAGGGGGAACACTGAAGCTTTCTTT. Protein product: CAARGNTEAFF. Based on the CDR3 plus reference TRBV28 and TRBJ1-1, the full variable domain is DVKVTQSSRYLVKRTGEKVFLECVQDMDHENMFWYRQDPGLGLRLIYFSYDVKMKEKGDIPEGYSVSREKKERFSLILESASTNQTSMYLCAARGNTEAFFGQGTRLTVV.

This rearrangement joins TRBV28 to TRBJ1-5, with D possibly being TRBD1 (6 bases). V lost 10 bases, J lost 7 bases, and 20 bases lay in between. CDR1 and CDR2 (germline): MDHEN, SYDVKM. The length of the CDR3 is 14 residues. CDR3 bases: TGTGCCACCCAGTGGCAGGGGTCAGTACAGCCCCAGCATTTT. It is translated as CATQWQGSVQPQHF.

This rearrangement joins TRBV6-5 to TRBJ1-2; 8 bases are a match to TRBD1. Germline V gene sequence: CDR1 MNHEY, CDR2 SVGAGI. The length of the CDR3 is 12 residues. V lost 6 bases to trimming and J lost 8 bases; unmatched junction nucleotides: 5. CDR3 DNA sequence: TGTGCCAGCAGGAGACAGGGGAACGGCTACACCTTC. Its translation is CASRRQGNGYTF.

The rearrangement joins TRBV28 to TRBJ2-2; D uncertain. Germline V gives CDR1 MDHEN, CDR2 SYDVKM. Trimming removed 7 bases from V and 3 bases from J, with 9 bases in between. The CDR3 extends over 13 amino acids. CDR3 loop: CASTLGYTGELFF. The CDR3 DNA reads as TGTGCCAGCACCCTAGGTTACACCGGGGAGCTGTTTTTT.

This rearrangement joins TRBV6-5 to TRBJ1-5; D is unclear. The ends were cut back, 6 bases at V and 5 bases at J, with 11 bases in the middle. CDR1 MNHEY and CDR2 SVGAGI come from the germline V gene. This CDR3 spans 13 amino acids. The CDR3 reads CASRLLIYQPQHF. DNA for the CDR3: TGTGCCAGCAGACTCCTGATCTATCAGCCCCAGCATTTT.

The rearrangement joins TRBV11-2 to TRBJ1-1, with D maybe TRBD1 (5 bases). Germline V gene data show CDR1 as SGHAT and CDR2 as FQNNGV. Trimming pared 4 bases from V and 6 bases from J, leaving 12 bases between. This CDR3 region has 13 residues. The CDR3 protein is CASSYGREPEAFF. CDR3 nucleotides: TGTGCCAGCAGCTACGGCAGGGAACCTGAAGCTTTCTTT.

This chain uses TRBV5-1 with TRBJ2-1; the match to TRBD1 covers 9 bases. The length of the CDR3 is 15 residues. J gave up 6 bases and V 0 bases, and 4 bases lay outside the gene matches. CDR1 SGHRS and CDR2 YFSETQ come from the germline V gene. The CDR3 bases are TGCGCCAGCAGCTTGGACAGGGGGCTCATCAATGAGCAGTTCTTC. Encoded protein: CASSLDRGLINEQFF.

The chain is built from TRBV28 and TRBJ1-2, with TRBD1 matching over 7 bases. V gave up 4 bases and J gave up 2 bases; unmatched junction bases: 4. The CDR3 contains 14 residues. In germline, CDR1 is MDHEN, CDR2 SYDVKM. For the CDR3, the DNA is TGTGCCAGCAGTTCTCCGACAGGGAACTATGGCTACACCTTC. Translating gives CASSSPTGNYGYTF.

The chain uses TRBV12-5 and TRBJ2-1, with 7 bases that match TRBD2. Trimming at V came to 7 bases and at J to 2 bases, leaving 17 bases not matched to a gene. Germline V gives CDR1 LGHNT, CDR2 FRNRAP. The CDR3 sequence is 18 residues long. In nucleotides, the CDR3 is TGTGCTAGTGCCCTTTCTGGGGCTAGCGGTCCACCCTACAATGAGCAGTTCTTC. Protein: CASALSGASGPPYNEQFF.

This chain connects TRBV9 to TRBJ2-3; TRBD1 might be the D (6 bases). From germline, CDR1 is SGDLS and CDR2 YYNGEE. The germline V and J ends were trimmed by 0 bases and 5 bases, with 25 bases remaining between them. This CDR3 has 19 residues. This CDR3 reads CASSVATLTPLGAQDTQYF. CDR3 nucleotides: TGTGCCAGCAGCGTAGCTACTCTGACACCCTTGGGGGCGCAAGATACGCAGTATTTT.

The chain couples TRBV12-3 or TRBV12-4 to TRBJ2-3; possibly TRBD1 for D (7 bases). This CDR3 is 13 amino acids long. V was trimmed by 4 bases and J by 14 bases, leaving 19 bases between them. The CDR3 loop reads CASSWDSPAGRYF. As DNA, the CDR3 is TGTGCCAGCAGTTGGGACAGTCCAGCCGGGAGGTATTTT.

The genes are TRBV13 and TRBJ1-4, with D perhaps TRBD1 (5 bases). V was pared by 4 bases and J by 5 bases, with 14 bases between. Germline values: CDR1 PRHDT, CDR2 FYEKMQ (reference sequence). This CDR3 spans 15 amino acids. This chain's CDR3 is CASSSGGYLNEKLFF. As DNA, the CDR3 is TGTGCCAGCAGCTCCGGGGGGTACCTGAATGAAAAACTGTTTTTT. The full variable domain, with the rest looked up from reference TRBV13 and TRBJ1-4, is AAGVIQSPRHLIKEKRETATLKCYPIPRHDTVYWYQQGPGQDPQFLISFYEKMQSDKGSIPDRFSAQQFSDYHSELNMSSLELGDSALYFCASSSGGYLNEKLFFGSGTQLSVL.

The rearrangement joins TRBV6-5 to TRBJ2-1, with a possible D match to TRBD2 (5 bases). The length of the CDR3 is 13 residues. The germline V gene has CDR1 MNHEY and CDR2 SVGAGI. V lost 6 bases and J lost 8, with 14 bases in between. DNA of the CDR3: TGTGCCAGCAGCGTTTTCAACGGGGATGAGCAGTTCTTC. Translation: CASSVFNGDEQFF.

This chain joins TRBV11-2 and TRBJ2-2, with D possibly being TRBD1 (6 bases). The CDR3 is 17 amino acids. V lost 1 base, J lost 7 bases, and 19 bases lay in between. The V gene's germline CDR1 is SGHAT and CDR2 FQNNGV. The CDR3: CASSLVFPGAYGGELFF. The CDR3 DNA follows: TGTGCCAGCAGCTTAGTCTTCCCAGGGGCATATGGCGGGGAGCTGTTTTTT.

This clone was counted a single time. The chain joins TRBV4-1 to TRBJ2-3; 7 bases are shared with TRBD2. The CDR3 length is 14 residues. Germline V gene lookup returns CDR1 MGHRA and CDR2 YSYEKL. After removal of 6 bases from V and 2 bases from J, the junction contained 5 bases not matched to a gene. In nucleotides, the CDR3 is TGCGCCAGCAGTGAGACTAGCTTCACAGATACGCAGTATTTT. Encoded protein: CASSETSFTDTQYF.

This sequence joins TRBV9 and TRBJ1-2; no clear D. Germline loops: CDR1 SGDLS, CDR2 YYNGEE. Trimming shortened V by 1 base and J by 2 bases, and 9 bases separated the two germline ends. The CDR3 has 14 residues. The CDR3 loop is CASSVFSGNYGYTF. The CDR3 nucleotides are TGTGCCAGCAGCGTATTCTCCGGGAACTATGGCTACACCTTC. The full variable domain, completed using reference TRBV9 and TRBJ1-2, is DSGVTQTPKHLITATGQRVTLRCSPRSGDLSVYWYQQSLDQGLQFLIQYYNGEERAKGNILERFSAQQFPDLHSELNLSSLELGDSALYFCASSVFSGNYGYTFGSGTRLTVV.

The chain combines TRBV9 with TRBJ1-1, with D maybe TRBD1 (6 bases). The CDR3 loop spans 15 amino acids. V dropped 5 bases and J dropped 3 bases, with 17 bases sitting between them. The germline V gene encodes CDR1 SGDLS and CDR2 YYNGEE. DNA for the CDR3: TGTGCCAGCAGGTACAACAGGGCCGGGGACACTGAAGCTTTCTTT. This sequence encodes CASRYNRAGDTEAFF.

This chain connects TRBV18 to TRBJ2-7; 14 nucleotides align to TRBD2. The trim removed 0 bases at V and 6 bases at J, leaving 10 bases unmatched. Germline V gives CDR1 KGHSH, CDR2 LQKENI. The CDR3 runs 18 residues. CDR3 loop: CASSPPPTSGRAFREQYF. CDR3 DNA: TGTGCCAGCTCACCACCTCCGACTAGCGGGAGGGCCTTCCGCGAGCAGTACTTC.

The genes are TRBV5-1 and TRBJ1-2; D may be TRBD1 (6 bases). This CDR3 is 15 amino acids long. Trimming shortened V by 5 bases and J by 0 bases, and 14 bases separated the two germline ends. The germline V gene encodes CDR1 SGHRS and CDR2 YFSETQ. CDR3 sequence: CASRFWDNTNYGYTF. The CDR3, as DNA: TGCGCCAGCAGGTTCTGGGACAATACTAACTATGGCTACACCTTC.

DNA for the CDR3: TGTGCCAGCAGCCCAGGATACAATCAGCCCCAGCATTTT. It translates to CASSPGYNQPQHF. The chain is built from TRBV6-5 and TRBJ1-5; D gene unclear. Germline V gene lookup returns CDR1 MNHEY and CDR2 SVGAGI. Trimming cost V 6 bases and J 3 bases, with 9 bases left between them. The CDR3 contains 13 residues.

This chain links TRBV2 with TRBJ2-5, with D possibly TRBD2 on 6 matching bases. Per germline, CDR1 SNHLY and CDR2 FYNNEI. Trimming pared 8 bases from V and 5 bases from J, leaving 18 bases between. The CDR3 totals 14 residues. The CDR3 DNA follows: TGTGCCAGCTTCGGGGGAGGAGTGGGGGAGACCCAGTACTTC. This encodes CASFGGGVGETQYF. Full variable domain (remainder filled in from reference TRBV2 and TRBJ2-5): EPEVTQTPSHQVTQMGQEVILRCVPISNHLYFYWYRQILGQKVEFLVSFYNNEISEKSEIFDDQFSVERPDGSNFTLKIRSTKLEDSAMYFCASFGGGVGETQYFGPGTRLLVL.

The rearrangement uses TRBV19 and TRBJ1-4; maybe TRBD1 (6 bases). Trimming removed 3 bases from V and 8 bases from J, with 16 bases in between. The CDR3 is 15 amino acids. Germline-derived CDR1 and CDR2 are LNHDA and SQIVND (reference sequence). The chain's CDR3 is CASSMGNRVREKLFF. The CDR3 DNA follows: TGTGCCAGTAGTATGGGTAACAGGGTACGAGAAAAACTGTTTTTT. The full variable domain, with the rest looked up from reference TRBV19 and TRBJ1-4, is DGGITQSPKYLFRKEGQNVTLSCEQNLNHDAMYWYRQDPGQGLRLIYYSQIVNDFQKGDIAEGYSVSREKKESFPLTVTSAQKNPTAFYLCASSMGNRVREKLFFGSGTQLSVL.